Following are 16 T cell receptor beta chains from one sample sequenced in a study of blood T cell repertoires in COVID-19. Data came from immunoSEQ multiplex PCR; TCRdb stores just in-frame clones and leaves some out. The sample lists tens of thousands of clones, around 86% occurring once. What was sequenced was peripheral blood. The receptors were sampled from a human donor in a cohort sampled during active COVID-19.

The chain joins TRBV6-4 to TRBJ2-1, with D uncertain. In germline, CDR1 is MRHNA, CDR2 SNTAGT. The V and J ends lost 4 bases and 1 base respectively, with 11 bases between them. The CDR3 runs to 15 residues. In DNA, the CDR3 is TGTGCCAGCAGTGTGACGGAGACTTCCTACAATGAGCAGTTCTTC. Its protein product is CASSVTETSYNEQFF.

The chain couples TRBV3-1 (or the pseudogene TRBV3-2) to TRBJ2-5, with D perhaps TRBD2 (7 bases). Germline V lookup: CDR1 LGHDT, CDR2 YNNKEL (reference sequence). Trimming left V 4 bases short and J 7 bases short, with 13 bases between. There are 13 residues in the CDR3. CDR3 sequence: CASSPGEGWTQYF. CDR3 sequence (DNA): TGTGCCAGCAGCCCAGGGGAGGGATGGACCCAGTACTTC.

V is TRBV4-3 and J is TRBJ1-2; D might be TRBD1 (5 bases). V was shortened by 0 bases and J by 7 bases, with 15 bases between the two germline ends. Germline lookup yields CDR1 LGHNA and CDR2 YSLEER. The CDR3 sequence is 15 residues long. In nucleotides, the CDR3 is TGCGCCAGCAGCCAAGATTTGGGACGGAGGGGTGGCTACACCTTC. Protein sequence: CASSQDLGRRGGYTF.

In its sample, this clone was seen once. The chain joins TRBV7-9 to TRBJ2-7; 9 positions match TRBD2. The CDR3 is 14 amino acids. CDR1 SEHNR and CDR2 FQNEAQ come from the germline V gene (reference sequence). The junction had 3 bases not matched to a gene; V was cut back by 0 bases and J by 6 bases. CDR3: CASSLAGLASEQYF. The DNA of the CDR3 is TGTGCCAGCAGCTTAGCTGGACTAGCGTCCGAGCAGTACTTC.

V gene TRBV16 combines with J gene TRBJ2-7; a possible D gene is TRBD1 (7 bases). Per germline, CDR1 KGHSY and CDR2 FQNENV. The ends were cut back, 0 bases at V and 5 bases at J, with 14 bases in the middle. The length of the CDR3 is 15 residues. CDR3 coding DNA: TGTGCCAGCAGCCAATCTCCTGCAGGGGGGCACGAGCAGTACTTC. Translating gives CASSQSPAGGHEQYF.

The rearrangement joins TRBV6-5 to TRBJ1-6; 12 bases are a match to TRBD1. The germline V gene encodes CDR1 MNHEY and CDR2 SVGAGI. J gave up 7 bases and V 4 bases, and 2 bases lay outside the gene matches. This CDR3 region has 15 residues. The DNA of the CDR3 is TGTGCCAGCAGTTCGGGACAGGGGGCGAATTCACCCCTCCACTTT. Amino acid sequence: CASSSGQGANSPLHF.

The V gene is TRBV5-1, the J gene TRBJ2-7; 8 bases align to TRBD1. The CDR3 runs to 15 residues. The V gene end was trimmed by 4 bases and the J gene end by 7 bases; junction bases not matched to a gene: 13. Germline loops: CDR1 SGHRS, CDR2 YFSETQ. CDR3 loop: CASSIGTGGLWEQYF. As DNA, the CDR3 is TGCGCCAGCAGCATCGGGACAGGCGGCCTTTGGGAGCAGTACTTC.

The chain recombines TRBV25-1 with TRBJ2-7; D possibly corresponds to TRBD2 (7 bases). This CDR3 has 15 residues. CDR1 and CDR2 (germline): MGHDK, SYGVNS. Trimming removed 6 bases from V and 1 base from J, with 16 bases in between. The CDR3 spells CASRGGGATSYEQYF. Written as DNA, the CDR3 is TGTGCCAGCAGGGGAGGGGGTGCGACGTCCTACGAGCAGTACTTC.

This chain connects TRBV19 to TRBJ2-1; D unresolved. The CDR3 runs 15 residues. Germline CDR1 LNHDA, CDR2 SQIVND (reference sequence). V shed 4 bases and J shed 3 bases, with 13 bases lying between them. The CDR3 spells CASSRQVSVYNEQFF. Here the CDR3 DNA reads TGTGCCAGTAGTAGGCAAGTTTCCGTCTACAATGAGCAGTTCTTC.

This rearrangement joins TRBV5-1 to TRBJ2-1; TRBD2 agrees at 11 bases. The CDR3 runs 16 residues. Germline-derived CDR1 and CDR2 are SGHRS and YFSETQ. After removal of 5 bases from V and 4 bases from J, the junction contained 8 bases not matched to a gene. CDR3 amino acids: CASRYLAGGTYNEQFF. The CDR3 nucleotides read TGCGCCAGCAGGTACCTAGCGGGAGGAACGTACAATGAGCAGTTCTTC.

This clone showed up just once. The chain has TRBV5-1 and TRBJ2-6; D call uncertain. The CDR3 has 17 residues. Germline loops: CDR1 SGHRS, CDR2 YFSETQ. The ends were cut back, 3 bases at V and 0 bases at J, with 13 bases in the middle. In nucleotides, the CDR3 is TGCGCCAGCAGCTCCCCTAATTCTGACTCTGGGGCCAACGTCCTGACTTTC. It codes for CASSSPNSDSGANVLTF.

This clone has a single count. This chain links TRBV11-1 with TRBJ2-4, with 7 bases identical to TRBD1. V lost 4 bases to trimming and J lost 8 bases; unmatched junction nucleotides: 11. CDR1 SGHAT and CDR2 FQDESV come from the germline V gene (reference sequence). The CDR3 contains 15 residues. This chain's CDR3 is CASSSRRDSRDIQYF. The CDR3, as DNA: TGTGCCAGCAGCTCCCGCCGGGACAGCAGGGACATTCAGTACTTC.

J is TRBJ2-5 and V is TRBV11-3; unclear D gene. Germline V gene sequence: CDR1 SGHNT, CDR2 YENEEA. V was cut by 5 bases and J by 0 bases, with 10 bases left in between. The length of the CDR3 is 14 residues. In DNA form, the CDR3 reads TGTGCCAGCAGCGACGCCGCGGACCAAGAGACCCAGTACTTC. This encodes CASSDAADQETQYF.

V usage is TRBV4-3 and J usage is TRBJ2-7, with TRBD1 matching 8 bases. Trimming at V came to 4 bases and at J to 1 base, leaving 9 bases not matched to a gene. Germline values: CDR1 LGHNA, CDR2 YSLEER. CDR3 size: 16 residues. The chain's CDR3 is CASSPSWTGLSYEQYF. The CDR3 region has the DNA TGCGCCAGCAGCCCCAGTTGGACAGGGCTATCCTACGAGCAGTACTTC.

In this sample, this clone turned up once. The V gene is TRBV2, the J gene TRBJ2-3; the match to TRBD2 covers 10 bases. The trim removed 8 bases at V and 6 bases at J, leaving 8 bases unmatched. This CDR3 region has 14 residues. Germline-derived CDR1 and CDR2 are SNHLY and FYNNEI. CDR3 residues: CASQVAGGADTQYF. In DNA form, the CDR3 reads TGTGCCAGCCAGGTAGCGGGAGGTGCGGATACGCAGTATTTT.

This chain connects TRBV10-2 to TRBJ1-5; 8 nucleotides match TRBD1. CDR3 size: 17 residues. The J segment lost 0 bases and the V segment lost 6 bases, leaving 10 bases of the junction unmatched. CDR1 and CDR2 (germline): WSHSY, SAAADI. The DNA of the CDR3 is TGCGCCAGCAGCGCCCTGACAGGGGTTTATAGCAATCAGCCCCAGCATTTT. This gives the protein CASSALTGVYSNQPQHF.